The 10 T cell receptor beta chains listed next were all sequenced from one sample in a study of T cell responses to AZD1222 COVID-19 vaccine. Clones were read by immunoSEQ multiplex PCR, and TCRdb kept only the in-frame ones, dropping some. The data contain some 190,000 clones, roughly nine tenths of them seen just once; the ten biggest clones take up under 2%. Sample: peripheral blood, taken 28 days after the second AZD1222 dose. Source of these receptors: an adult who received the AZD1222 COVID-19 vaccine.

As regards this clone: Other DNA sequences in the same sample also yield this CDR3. The CDR3 sequence is CASSRGGNTEAFF. CDR3 coding DNA: TGTGCCAGCAGCCGCGGGGGGAACACTGAAGCTTTCTTT. J is TRBJ1-1 and V is TRBV3-1 (or the pseudogene TRBV3-2); TRBD1 is a possible D gene (5 bases). Trimming pared 4 bases from V and 1 base from J, leaving 7 bases between. The CDR3 length is 13 residues. Germline lookup yields CDR1 LGHDT and CDR2 YNNKEL (reference sequence).

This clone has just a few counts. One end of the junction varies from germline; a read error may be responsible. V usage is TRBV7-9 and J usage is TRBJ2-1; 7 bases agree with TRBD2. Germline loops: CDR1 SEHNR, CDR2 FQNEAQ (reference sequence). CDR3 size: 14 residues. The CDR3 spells CASSFSGLGAGCVF. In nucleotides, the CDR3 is TGTGCCAGCAGCTTTAGCGGGTTGGGAGCGGGATGCGTCTTC.

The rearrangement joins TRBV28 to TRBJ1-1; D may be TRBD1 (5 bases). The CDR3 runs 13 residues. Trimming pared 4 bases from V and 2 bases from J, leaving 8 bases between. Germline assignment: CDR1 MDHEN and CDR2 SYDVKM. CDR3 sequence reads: CASSSRENTEAFF. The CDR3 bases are TGTGCCAGCAGTTCCAGGGAAAACACTGAAGCTTTCTTT.

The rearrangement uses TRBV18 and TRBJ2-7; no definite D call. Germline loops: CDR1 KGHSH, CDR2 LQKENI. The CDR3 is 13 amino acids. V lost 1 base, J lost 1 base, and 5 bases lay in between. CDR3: CASSPRESYEQYF. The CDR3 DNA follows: TGTGCCAGCTCACCACGTGAATCCTACGAGCAGTACTTC.

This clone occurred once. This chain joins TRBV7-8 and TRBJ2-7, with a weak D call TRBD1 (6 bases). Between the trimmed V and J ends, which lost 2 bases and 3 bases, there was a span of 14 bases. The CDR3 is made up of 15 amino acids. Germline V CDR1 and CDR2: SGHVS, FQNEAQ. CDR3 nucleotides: TGTGCCAGCAGCTTAAGGACAGCCGCGTTCTACGAGCAGTACTTC. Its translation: CASSLRTAAFYEQYF.

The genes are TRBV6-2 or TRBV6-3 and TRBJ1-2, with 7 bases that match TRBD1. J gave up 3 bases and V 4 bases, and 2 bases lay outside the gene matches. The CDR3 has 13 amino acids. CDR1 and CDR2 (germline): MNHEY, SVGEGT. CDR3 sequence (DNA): TGTGCCAGCAGTTCCGACAGGGACTATGGCTACACCTTC. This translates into CASSSDRDYGYTF.

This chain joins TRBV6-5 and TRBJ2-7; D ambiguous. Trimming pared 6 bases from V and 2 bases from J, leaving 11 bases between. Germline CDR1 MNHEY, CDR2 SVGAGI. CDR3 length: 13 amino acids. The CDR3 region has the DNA TGTGCCAGCAGCCTTAGCTTACCCTACGAGCAGTACTTC. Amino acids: CASSLSLPYEQYF.

DNA for the CDR3: TGTGCCAGCAGCTTACGGTTGGGGTTTGCAACTAATGAAAAACTGTTTTTT. Translation: CASSLRLGFATNEKLFF. This sequence joins TRBV7-8 and TRBJ1-4; D ambiguous. Trimming pared 2 bases from V and 0 bases from J, leaving 13 bases between. From germline, CDR1 is SGHVS and CDR2 FQNEAQ. The CDR3 runs 17 residues.

DNA for the CDR3: TGTGCCAGCAGCCAAGATGCAGGGGTGGACTACGAGCAGTACTTC. Translating gives CASSQDAGVDYEQYF. The chain is built from TRBV3-1 (or the pseudogene TRBV3-2) and TRBJ2-7; D is possibly TRBD1 (6 bases). The V end lost 0 bases, the J end lost 3 bases, and 12 bases lay between the germline ends. CDR1 and CDR2 (germline): LGHDT, YNNKEL (reference sequence). The CDR3 is 15 residues long.

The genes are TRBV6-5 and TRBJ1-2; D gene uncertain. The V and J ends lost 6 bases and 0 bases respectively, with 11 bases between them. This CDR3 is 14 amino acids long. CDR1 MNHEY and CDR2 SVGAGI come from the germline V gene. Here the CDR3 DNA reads TGTGCCAGCAGCTCGTCGCGTACTAACTATGGCTACACCTTC. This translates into CASSSSRTNYGYTF.